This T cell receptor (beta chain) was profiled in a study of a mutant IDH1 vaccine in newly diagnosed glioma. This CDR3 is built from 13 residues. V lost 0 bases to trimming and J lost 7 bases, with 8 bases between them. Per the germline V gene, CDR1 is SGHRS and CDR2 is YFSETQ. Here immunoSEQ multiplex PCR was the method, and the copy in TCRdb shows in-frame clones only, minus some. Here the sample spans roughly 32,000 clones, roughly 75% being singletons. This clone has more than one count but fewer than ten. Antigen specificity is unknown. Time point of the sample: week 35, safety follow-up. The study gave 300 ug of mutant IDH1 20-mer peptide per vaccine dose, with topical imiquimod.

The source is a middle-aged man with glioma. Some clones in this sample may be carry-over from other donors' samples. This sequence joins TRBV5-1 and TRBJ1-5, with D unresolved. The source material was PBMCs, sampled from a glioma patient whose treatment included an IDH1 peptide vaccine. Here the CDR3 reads CASSLVGGQPQHF. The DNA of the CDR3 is TGCGCCAGCAGCTTGGTAGGCGGGCAGCCCCAGCATTTT.